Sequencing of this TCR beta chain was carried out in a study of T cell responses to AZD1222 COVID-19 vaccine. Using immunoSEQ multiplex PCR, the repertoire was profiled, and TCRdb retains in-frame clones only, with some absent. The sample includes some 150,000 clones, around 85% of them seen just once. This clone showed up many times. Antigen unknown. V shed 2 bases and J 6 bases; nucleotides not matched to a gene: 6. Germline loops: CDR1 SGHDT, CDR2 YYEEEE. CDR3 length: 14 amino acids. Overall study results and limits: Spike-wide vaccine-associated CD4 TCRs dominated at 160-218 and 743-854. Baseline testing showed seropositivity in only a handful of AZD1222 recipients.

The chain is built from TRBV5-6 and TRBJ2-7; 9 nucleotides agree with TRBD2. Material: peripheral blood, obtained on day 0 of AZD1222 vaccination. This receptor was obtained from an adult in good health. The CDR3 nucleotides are TGTGCCAGCAGCTTCGGCGGGGGGGCGAGCGAGCAGTACTTC. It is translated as CASSFGGGASEQYF.